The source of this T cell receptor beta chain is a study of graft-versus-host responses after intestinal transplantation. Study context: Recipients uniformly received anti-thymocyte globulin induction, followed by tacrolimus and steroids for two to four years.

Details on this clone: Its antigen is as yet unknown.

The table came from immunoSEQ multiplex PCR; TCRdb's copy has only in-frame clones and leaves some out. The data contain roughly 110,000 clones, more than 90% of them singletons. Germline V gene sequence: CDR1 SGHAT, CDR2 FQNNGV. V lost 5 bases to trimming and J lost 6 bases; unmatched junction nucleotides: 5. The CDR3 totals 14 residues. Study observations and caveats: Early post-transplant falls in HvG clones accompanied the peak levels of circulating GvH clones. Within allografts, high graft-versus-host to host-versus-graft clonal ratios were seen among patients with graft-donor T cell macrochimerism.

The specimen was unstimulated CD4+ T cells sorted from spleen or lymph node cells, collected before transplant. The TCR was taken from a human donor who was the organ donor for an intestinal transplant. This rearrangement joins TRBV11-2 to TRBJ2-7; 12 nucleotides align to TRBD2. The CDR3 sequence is CASSQTSGSVEQYF. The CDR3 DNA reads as TGTGCCAGCAGCCAGACTAGCGGGAGTGTCGAGCAGTACTTC.